This T cell receptor (beta chain) stems from a study of Ad26.COV2.S vaccination and SARS-CoV-2 variants (dated by TCRdb to the early 2020s). Turning to the overall study: Donors in the vaccine arm were drawn from COV1001, a multicentre, randomized, double-blind, placebo-controlled phase I-IIa trial testing Ad26.COV2.S in healthy adults. Ad26.COV2.S was given intramuscularly at 5x10^10 or 1x10^11 viral particles, as a single shot or as two shots 56 days apart. The specificity and breadth of SARS-CoV-2-reactive T cell receptors after Ad26.COV2.S vaccination were assessed by TCRbeta repertoire sequencing. A total of around 32 samples were included in the TCR-sequenced set, comprising 19 Ad26.COV2.S vaccine recipients, 5 placebo recipients and 8 SARS-CoV-2 convalescent individuals. Trial participants were randomized into five groups of five: low-dose or high-dose Ad26.COV2.S given once or twice, or placebo on both occasions. Blinding of investigators to trial group allocation was maintained during experiments and outcome assessment. What the research found in general, with its limitations: The study was not powered for comparison of responses between vaccine doses or regimens. Non-spike TCR breadth was comparable between vaccine and placebo recipients, consistent with the vaccine containing only spike. It was noted by the authors that total T cell responses may have been underestimated by the TCR breadth and depth analyses. Spike-specific TCR breadth was higher in Ad26.COV2.S recipients than in placebo recipients (P = 0.0014). After vaccination, substantial breadth of spike-specific CD8+ and CD4+ T cell responses was reported.

TCRbeta CDR3 regions were sequenced with the immunoSEQ Assay. After extraction, genomic DNA underwent amplification by bias-controlled multiplex PCR, followed by high-throughput sequencing. For the original study's pipeline: To quantify the absolute abundance of every unique TCRbeta CDR3 region, sequences were collapsed and filtered. T cell fraction was estimated by normalizing TCRbeta template counts to usable DNA, which was measured by amplifying reference genes present in all nucleated cells. Repertoire TCRs were annotated as SARS-CoV-2-specific by exact matching of V gene, CDR3 amino acid sequence and J gene to a known reactive TCR set. MIRA supplied the reference SARS-CoV-2 TCR set, which was filtered for enrichment in COVID-19-positive ImmuneCODE repertoires so that public or cross-reactive TCRs were removed. Using the MIRA antigens, annotated TCRs were further analysed by specific ORF or by position within an ORF. Breadth was defined as the number of annotated unique rearrangements divided by the total number of unique productive rearrangements, and depth was defined as the summed frequency of the annotated unique rearrangements. TCR breadth was compared between groups using two-sided Wilcoxon rank-sum tests. TCRdb mirrors the immuneACCESS table, restricted to in-frame sequences. Some clones are absent from its copies; in checked studies, under half trace to an unresolved V gene, and the reason for the others is unknown. The V and J calls and clone size are taken from that table; D and trimming were inferred from the DNA. In this sample the table shows about 350,000 clones, about 85% of which occur a single time. The ten largest clones represent 3.3% of the sample.

V is shortened by 2 bases, J by 2 bases, and the region joining them spans 7 bases. The CDR1 and CDR2 encoded by the germline V gene are MNHEY and SVGAGI. The CDR3 goes from the cysteine to the phenylalanine over 14 residues. Only the CDR3 DNA is retained, 42 bases long and in frame from the first base. The intended sense of this specimen's treatment or condition label: around 19 received Ad26.COV2.S at low or high dose, single or two shots; several received placebo; per-sample allocation not given. For vaccine and placebo recipients, the sequenced repertoires came from samples collected on day 63 after the first injection. In Cohort 1b, fewer than 30 adults aged 18-55 years were enrolled at a single site in Boston, USA, between 29 July and 7 August 2020. Ad26.COV2.S was a replication-incompetent adenovirus type 26 vector that expressed a prefusion-stabilized SARS-CoV-2 spike protein derived from the original Wuhan strain.

Details on this clone: It lacks a known antigen. Within one base of it there is no much larger clone, and no base qualities were kept.

Recombination joined TRBV6-5 with TRBJ2-1, with an unclear D gene assignment. Material: peripheral blood, obtained in a trial of Ad26.COV2.S vaccine versus placebo. The TCR was taken from a person between 18 and 65 years old who received the Ad26.COV2.S COVID-19 vaccine or a placebo. CDR3 region: CASSYGYAYNEQFF. The nucleotide sequence is given as TGTGCCAGCAGTTACGGCTACGCCTACAATGAGCAGTTCTTC.